This T cell receptor (beta chain) was recorded in a study of identifying expanded T cells in peripheral blood. General study points: Over approximately two and four weeks, about 17 and 20 clones changed, versus around 1.2 between replicates. Variance in clone template counts between approximately two-week samples significantly increased with total template count across all healthy donors.

Collection occurred without any documented infections or immune events in donors. Trimming left V 0 bases short and J 4 bases short, with 16 bases between. Germline lookup yields CDR1 SGHKS and CDR2 YYEKEE (reference sequence). The CDR3 contains 16 residues. On this clone: Its antigen is not identified.

Profiling relied on immunoSEQ multiplex PCR, and the TCRdb table lists in-frame clones only, not all of them. The sample holds 120,000 or so clones, 84% seen once. This chain joins TRBV5-5 and TRBJ1-2; D remains ambiguous. The sequence derives from a person between 18 and 70 years old in good health. Specimen: blood. As DNA, the CDR3 is TGTGCCAGCAGCTTGGGGTCAAGGAGCCTGGCCTATGGCTACACCTTC. Its protein is CASSLGSRSLAYGYTF.